One and the same sample provided the 30 T cell receptor beta chains below, sequenced in a study of shared clonotypes between healthy human individuals. Data came from immunoSEQ multiplex PCR; TCRdb stores just in-frame clones and leaves some out. Seen here are under 2.5 million clones, roughly 92% observed once, and the top ten hold 0.37%. Sequenced material: naive CD4+ T cells from PBMCs. Subset indicated: CD45RA+ positively selected. Receptors were obtained from a man between 18 and 29 years old in good health. Some clones in this sample may be carry-over from other donors' samples.

The chain carries TRBV7-2 and TRBJ1-3; possibly TRBD1 for D (6 bases). V gave up 1 base and J gave up 3 bases, with 13 bases separating them. The CDR3 contains 16 residues. Per germline, CDR1 SGHTA and CDR2 FQGNSA. CDR3: CASSLVWGRVGNTIYF. The CDR3 DNA follows: TGTGCCAGCAGCTTAGTTTGGGGGCGAGTTGGAAACACCATATATTTT.

The rearrangement uses TRBV7-9 and TRBJ1-1; D unclear. CDR1 SEHNR and CDR2 FQNEAQ come from the germline V gene (reference sequence). V lost 1 base, J lost 7 bases, and 13 bases lay in between. The CDR3 has 14 residues. The DNA for the CDR3 is TGTGCCAGCAGCTTAGACTGGGAGTATAGTGAAGCTTTCTTT. Its translation is CASSLDWEYSEAFF.

J is TRBJ2-5 and V is TRBV9, with 9 bases fitting TRBD2. V gave up 4 bases and J gave up 1 base; unmatched junction bases: 8. The CDR3 totals 16 residues. Per the germline V gene, CDR1 is SGDLS and CDR2 is YYNGEE. CDR3 nucleotide sequence: TGTGCCAGCAGCCCCCGAGTAGCGGGGGCCCAAGAGACCCAGTACTTC. Translated, it gives CASSPRVAGAQETQYF.

The chain recombines TRBV10-1 with TRBJ1-1, with a tentative D call TRBD1 (5 bases). Per germline, CDR1 WNHNN and CDR2 SYGVQD (reference sequence). This CDR3 is 12 amino acids long. V was cut by 2 bases and J by 8 bases, with 9 bases left in between. CDR3 nucleotides: TGCGCCAGCAGTGAGGGGGGATTGGAAGCTTTCTTT. Translating gives CASSEGGLEAFF.

The chain joins TRBV27 to TRBJ2-2, with 9 bases aligning to TRBD2. Trimming at V came to 3 bases and at J to 2 bases, leaving 10 bases not matched to a gene. The length of the CDR3 is 18 residues. The germline V gene has CDR1 MNHEY and CDR2 SMNVEV (reference sequence). The CDR3 DNA is TGTGCCAGCAGTTTCCCTCCCGGGCTAGCGGGAAACACCGGGGAGCTGTTTTTT. It specifies CASSFPPGLAGNTGELFF.

This chain joins TRBV30 and TRBJ1-5, with a weak D call TRBD1 (6 bases). The CDR3 is 16 amino acids. Deletions cut 1 base from V and 3 bases from J, with 16 bases between. Per germline, CDR1 GTSNPN and CDR2 SVGIG (reference sequence). The CDR3 nucleotides are TGTGCCTGGAGTGGAGGGGGACTTAAGCCCAATCAGCCCCAGCATTTT. It codes for CAWSGGGLKPNQPQHF.

The V gene is TRBV29-1, the J gene TRBJ2-6, with 9 bases that match TRBD1. V shed 7 bases, J shed 0 bases, and the junction held 10 bases outside the gene matches. This CDR3 spans 17 amino acids. Germline loops: CDR1 SQVTM, CDR2 ANQGSEA. In DNA, the CDR3 is TGCAGCGCCGACACCGGGACAGGGTCCTCTGGGGCCAACGTCCTGACTTTC. Its translation is CSADTGTGSSGANVLTF.

V gene TRBV9 combines with J gene TRBJ2-7; 8 bases agree with TRBD2. The CDR3 runs 15 residues. The V gene end was trimmed by 0 bases and the J gene end by 2 bases; junction bases not matched to a gene: 4. Germline CDR1 and CDR2: SGDLS and YYNGEE. CDR3 amino acids: CASSVAGGAAYEQYF. CDR3 coding DNA: TGTGCCAGCAGCGTAGCGGGAGGGGCGGCCTACGAGCAGTACTTC.

This clone was counted a single time. The J gene is TRBJ2-5, the V gene TRBV5-8, with 9 bases fitting TRBD1. Germline V lookup: CDR1 SGHTS, CDR2 YDEGEE. The V gene end was trimmed by 2 bases and the J gene end by 1 base; junction bases not matched to a gene: 6. The CDR3 contains 16 residues. The CDR3 spells CASSLGQGFAQETQYF. Written as DNA, the CDR3 is TGTGCCAGCAGCTTAGGACAGGGGTTTGCCCAAGAGACCCAGTACTTC.

This clone appeared once. V is TRBV19 and J is TRBJ2-4; 10 bases are shared with TRBD1. With V trimmed by 6 bases and J by 7 bases, 12 bases remained unmatched. Germline V lookup: CDR1 LNHDA, CDR2 SQIVND (reference sequence). CDR3 size: 16 residues. DNA of the CDR3: TGTGCCAGTAGACCGAGCTGGGGACAGGGGTACAACATTCAGTACTTC. Protein product: CASRPSWGQGYNIQYF. The full variable domain, rest sourced from reference TRBV19 and TRBJ2-4, is DGGITQSPKYLFRKEGQNVTLSCEQNLNHDAMYWYRQDPGQGLRLIYYSQIVNDFQKGDIAEGYSVSREKKESFPLTVTSAQKNPTAFYLCASRPSWGQGYNIQYFGAGTRLSVL.

The chain recombines TRBV12-1 with TRBJ1-1; TRBD1 is the table's D call and was not checked against the DNA. TRBV12-1 is given as a pseudogene. The CDR3 runs to 13 residues. The CDR3 nucleotides are TGTGCCAGCAGCTTTAAATCAGACAGGGAGGCTTTCTTT. This sequence encodes CASSFKSDREAFF.

The chain has TRBV28 and TRBJ2-6, with D possibly TRBD2 on 6 matching bases. Per the germline V gene, CDR1 is MDHEN and CDR2 is SYDVKM. V lost 4 bases and J lost 2, with 12 bases in between. CDR3 length equals 16 residues. CDR3 protein: CASSSAGPPGANVLTF. The DNA of the CDR3 is TGTGCCAGCAGTTCCGCGGGGCCCCCTGGGGCCAACGTCCTGACTTTC.

The J gene is TRBJ2-1, the V gene TRBV6-5; D ambiguous. The germline V gene has CDR1 MNHEY and CDR2 SVGAGI. This CDR3 comprises 14 residues. V was cut by 7 bases and J by 0 bases, with 10 bases left in between. CDR3 DNA: TGTGCCAGCACCGCCCCCACCTCCTACAATGAGCAGTTCTTC. It specifies CASTAPTSYNEQFF.

The chain combines TRBV4-2 with TRBJ2-5; 9 bases are shared with TRBD1. With V trimmed by 3 bases and J by 4 bases, 3 bases remained unmatched. CDR1 LGHNA and CDR2 YNFKEQ come from the germline V gene. The CDR3 runs to 14 residues. CDR3 protein: CASSQPGQGETQYF. In nucleotides, the CDR3 is TGTGCCAGCAGCCAGCCGGGACAGGGAGAGACCCAGTACTTC.

As to this clone: This specimen includes other DNA sequences encoding the same CDR3. V is TRBV7-2 and J is TRBJ2-1; D is unresolved. The CDR3 covers 14 residues. Between the trimmed V and J ends, which lost 5 bases and 1 base, there was a span of 9 bases. CDR1 and CDR2 (germline): SGHTA, FQGNSA. This CDR3 reads CASSPRRSYNEQFF. CDR3 DNA sequence: TGTGCCAGCAGCCCCCGGCGGTCCTACAATGAGCAGTTCTTC.

This rearrangement joins TRBV23-1 to TRBJ1-4, with 11 bases aligning to TRBD1. TRBV23-1 is an open reading frame whose function is uncertain. V shed 10 bases and J 10 bases; nucleotides not matched to a gene: 8. The CDR3 has 13 amino acids. CDR3 sequence reads: CAKARDRGLKLFF. The CDR3 nucleotides read TGCGCCAAAGCCCGGGACAGGGGGTTAAAACTGTTTTTT.

The rearrangement uses TRBV5-1 and TRBJ2-3; D is perhaps TRBD2 (6 bases). The CDR3 is made up of 16 amino acids. Trimming took off 4 bases at V and 0 bases at J, with 15 bases between the two ends. Germline V CDR1 and CDR2: SGHRS, YFSETQ. The CDR3: CASSPLAGTSTDTQYF. The CDR3, as DNA: TGCGCCAGCAGCCCTTTGGCAGGGACTAGCACAGATACGCAGTATTTT.

The chain carries TRBV7-9 and TRBJ1-3; D is possibly TRBD1 (5 bases). Germline V gene lookup returns CDR1 SEHNR and CDR2 FQNEAQ (reference sequence). The CDR3 runs 15 residues. V dropped 2 bases and J dropped 0 bases, with 8 bases sitting between them. The CDR3 region has the DNA TGTGCCAGCAGCTTACAGGGCCTCTCTGGAAACACCATATATTTT. It is translated as CASSLQGLSGNTIYF.

This clone was observed a single time. The gene calls are TRBV28 and TRBJ2-2; D not resolved. Trimming left V 3 bases short and J 5 bases short, with 16 bases between. The CDR3 is 16 amino acids. The germline CDR1 and CDR2 sequences are MDHEN and SYDVKM. The CDR3 reads CASSLALGGVTGELFF. The CDR3 coding sequence is TGTGCCAGCAGTTTGGCTCTAGGTGGGGTTACCGGGGAGCTGTTTTTT.

The V and J genes are TRBV30 and TRBJ2-1, with 8 bases lining up with TRBD2. Trimming removed 3 bases from V and 10 bases from J; junction bases left unmatched: 14. The CDR3 extends over 15 amino acids. CDR1 and CDR2 (germline): GTSNPN, SVGIG (reference sequence). For the CDR3, the DNA is TGTGCCTGGAGACGACTAGCGCAAGCTGGTGGGGAGCAGTTCTTC. This gives the protein CAWRRLAQAGGEQFF.

The chain combines TRBV28 with TRBJ2-1, with 7 positions matching TRBD2. J was trimmed by 10 bases and V by 6 bases; bases with no gene match: 9. This CDR3 contains 13 residues. CDR1 is MDHEN, CDR2 SYDVKM, per germline. The CDR3 DNA follows: TGTGCCAGCAGAGCGGGGCCGACGGGGGAGCAGTTCTTC. It codes for CASRAGPTGEQFF.

The rearrangement uses TRBV7-2 and TRBJ2-3, with no clear D. The CDR3 contains 11 residues. Germline loops: CDR1 SGHTA, CDR2 FQGNSA. V gave up 8 bases and J gave up 2 bases, with 5 bases separating them. The CDR3 is CASGNTDTQYF. The DNA for the CDR3 is TGTGCCAGCGGAAACACAGATACGCAGTATTTT.

The genes are TRBV5-1 and TRBJ1-2; the D gene is possibly TRBD1 (6 bases). Trimming removed 2 bases at V and 1 base at J, with 21 bases between. The CDR3 spans 18 residues. Per germline, CDR1 SGHRS and CDR2 YFSETQ. CDR3 bases: TGCGCCAGCAGCTTTCGGGGGGCAGGGAGGACGAGTAACTATGGCTACACCTTC. Encoded protein: CASSFRGAGRTSNYGYTF.

V and J are TRBV29-1 and TRBJ2-7, with D tentatively TRBD1 or TRBD2 (5 bases each). The V end was cut by 4 bases, the J end by 5 bases, with 9 bases between. The CDR3 spans 11 residues. The germline V gene has CDR1 SQVTM and CDR2 ANQGSEA. CDR3 in DNA: TGCAGCGTTGGGGACGGGGACGAGCAGTACTTC. This sequence encodes CSVGDGDEQYF.

Notes on this clone: Other DNA sequences from this sample encode an identical CDR3 as well. The CDR3 sequence is CASSLTGGTDTQYF. The CDR3 nucleotides read TGTGCCAGCAGCTTGACAGGGGGAACAGATACGCAGTATTTT. This chain joins TRBV7-3 and TRBJ2-3; 9 positions agree with TRBD1. The germline V gene encodes CDR1 SGHTA and CDR2 FQGTGA. This CDR3 has 14 amino acids. The trim removed 3 bases at V and 3 bases at J, leaving 1 base unmatched. Based on the CDR3 plus reference TRBV7-3 and TRBJ2-3, the full variable domain is GAGVSQTPSNKVTEKGKYVELRCDPISGHTALYWYRQSLGQGPEFLIYFQGTGAADDSGLPNDRFFAVRPEGSVSTLKIQRTERGDSAVYLCASSLTGGTDTQYFGPGTRLTVL.

The gene calls are TRBV7-2 and TRBJ1-3; the match to TRBD1 covers 8 bases. With 5 bases clipped from V and 0 bases from J, the junction kept 12 bases outside the gene matches. CDR1 is SGHTA and CDR2 is FQGNSA in the germline V gene. This CDR3 spans 18 amino acids. The CDR3 reads CASSPRTGTGPSGNTIYF. CDR3 sequence (DNA): TGTGCCAGCAGCCCCCGGACAGGGACTGGCCCCTCTGGAAACACCATATATTTT.

The V call is TRBV10-3, the J call TRBJ1-2; the D is unclear. The germline V and J ends were trimmed by 2 bases and 4 bases, with 17 bases remaining between them. There are 16 residues in the CDR3. From germline, CDR1 is ENHRY and CDR2 SYGVKD. The CDR3 sequence: CAISEGEGFGSYGYTF. DNA of the CDR3: TGTGCCATCAGTGAGGGGGAGGGCTTCGGGTCCTATGGCTACACCTTC.

Worth noting for this clone: The germline gene is not matched at one end of the junction; a read error may be the cause. The V call is TRBV6-1, the J call TRBJ2-1, with D hard to call. The CDR3 is made up of 13 amino acids. CDR1 and CDR2 from the germline V gene are MNHNS and SASEGT. CDR3: CASREGTYNEQFF. DNA for the CDR3: TGTGCCAGCAGGGAAGGGACCTACAATGAGCAGTTCTTC.

This clone was seen only once. The rearrangement joins TRBV4-1 to TRBJ2-7, with 7 bases lining up with TRBD1. CDR3 size: 14 residues. Germline CDR1 is MGHRA and CDR2 is YSYEKL. J gave up 4 bases and V 4 bases, and 7 bases lay outside the gene matches. The CDR3 here is CASSPGVRGYEQYF. The CDR3, as DNA: TGCGCCAGCAGCCCCGGTGTCAGGGGGTACGAGCAGTACTTC.

This chain joins TRBV4-1 and TRBJ1-4, with D possibly matching TRBD1 (6 bases). The CDR3 sequence is 17 residues long. The V end lost 0 bases, the J end lost 7 bases, and 18 bases lay between the germline ends. Germline V gives CDR1 MGHRA, CDR2 YSYEKL. The CDR3: CASSQEGTGGPIEKLFF. In nucleotides, the CDR3 is TGCGCCAGCAGCCAAGAAGGTACGGGGGGCCCGATTGAAAAACTGTTTTTT.